What follows describes a single TCR beta chain. What it recognizes is unknown. These data belong to a study of T cells in Graves' hyperthyroidism and ophthalmopathy. Regarding the study as a whole: The authors' 13 V-J model separated ophthalmopathy from stable hyperthyroidism.

Exclusion of a patient resulted from uncontrolled infection, other autoimmune disease, pregnancy or lactation. Researchers took RNA transcripts and amplified the TCR beta CDR3 regions from them. Using the HTBI primer set, a first-round RT-PCR was run on the TCR CDR3. A single record per CDR3 protein comes from TCRdb applying MiXCR to the multiplex PCR reads. The sample lists approximately 300,000 distinct CDR3 sequences; about 15% were seen once. CDR3 length equals 14 residues. J was trimmed by 6 bases and V by 4 bases; bases with no gene match: 8. Germline-derived CDR1 and CDR2 are DFQATT and SNEGSKA (reference sequence).

This chain uses TRBV20-1 with TRBJ2-3; 9 bases agree with TRBD1. The sequence was collected from a man younger than 40 with Graves' hyperthyroidism. Sequences were obtained from blood. The chain's CDR3 is CSATPGQGKDTQYF. DNA for the CDR3: TGCAGTGCTACCCCGGGACAGGGCAAGGATACGCAGTATTTT.